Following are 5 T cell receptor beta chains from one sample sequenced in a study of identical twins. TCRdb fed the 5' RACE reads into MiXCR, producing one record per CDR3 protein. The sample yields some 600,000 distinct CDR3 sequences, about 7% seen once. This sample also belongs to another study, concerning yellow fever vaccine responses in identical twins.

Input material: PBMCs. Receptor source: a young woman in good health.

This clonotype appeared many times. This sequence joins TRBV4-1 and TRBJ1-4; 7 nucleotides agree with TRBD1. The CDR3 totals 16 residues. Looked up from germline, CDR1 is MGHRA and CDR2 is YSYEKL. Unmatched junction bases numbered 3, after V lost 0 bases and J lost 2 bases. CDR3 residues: CASSQDPGQTNEKLFF. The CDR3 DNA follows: TGCGCCAGCAGCCAAGATCCGGGACAGACTAATGAAAAACTGTTTTTT.

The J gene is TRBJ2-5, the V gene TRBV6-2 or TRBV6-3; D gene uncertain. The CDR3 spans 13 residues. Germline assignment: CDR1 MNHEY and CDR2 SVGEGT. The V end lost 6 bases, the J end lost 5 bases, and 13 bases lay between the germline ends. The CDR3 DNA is TGTGCCAGCAGAACTGGGAATTTGGAGACCCAGTACTTC. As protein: CASRTGNLETQYF.

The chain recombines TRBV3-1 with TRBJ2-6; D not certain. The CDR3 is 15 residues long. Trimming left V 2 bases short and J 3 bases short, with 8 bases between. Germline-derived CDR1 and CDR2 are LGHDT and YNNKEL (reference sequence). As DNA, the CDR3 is TGTGCCAGCAGCCAAACCTCCCTTGGGGCCAACGTCCTGACTTTC. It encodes CASSQTSLGANVLTF. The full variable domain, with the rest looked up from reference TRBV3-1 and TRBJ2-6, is DTAVSQTPKYLVTQMGNDKSIKCEQNLGHDTMYWYKQDSKKFLKIMFSYNNKELIINETVPNRFSPKSPDKAHLNLHINSLELGDSAVYFCASSQTSLGANVLTFGAGSRLTVL.

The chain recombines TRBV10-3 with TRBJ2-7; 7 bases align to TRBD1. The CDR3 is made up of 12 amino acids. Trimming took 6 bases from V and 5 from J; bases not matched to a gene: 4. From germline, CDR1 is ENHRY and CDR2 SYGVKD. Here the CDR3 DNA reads TGTGCCATCAGCGTACAGGGGAACGAGCAGTACTTC. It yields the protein CAISVQGNEQYF.

The CDR3 region has the DNA TGCGCCAGCAATAGGTTAGGGACTAGCGGGGAACCGAACACCGGGGAGCTGTTTTTT. Its protein product is CASNRLGTSGEPNTGELFF. The chain is built from TRBV5-1 and TRBJ2-2; 13 nucleotides match TRBD2. After removal of 6 bases from V and 0 bases from J, the junction contained 11 bases not matched to a gene. From germline, CDR1 is SGHRS and CDR2 YFSETQ. The CDR3 length is 19 residues.